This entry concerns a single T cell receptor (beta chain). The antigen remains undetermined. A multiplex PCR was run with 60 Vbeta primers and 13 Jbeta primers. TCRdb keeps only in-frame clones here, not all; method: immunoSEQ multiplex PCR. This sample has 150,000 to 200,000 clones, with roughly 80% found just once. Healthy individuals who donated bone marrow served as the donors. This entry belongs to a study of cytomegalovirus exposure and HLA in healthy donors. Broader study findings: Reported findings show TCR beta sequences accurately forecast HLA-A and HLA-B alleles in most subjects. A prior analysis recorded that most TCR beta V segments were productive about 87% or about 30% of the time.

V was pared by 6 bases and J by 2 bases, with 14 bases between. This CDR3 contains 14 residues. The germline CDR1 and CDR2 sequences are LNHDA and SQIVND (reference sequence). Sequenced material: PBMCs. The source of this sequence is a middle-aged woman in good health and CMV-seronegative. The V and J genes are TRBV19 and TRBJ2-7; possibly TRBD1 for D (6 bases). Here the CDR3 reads CASSLQGVAYEQYF. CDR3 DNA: TGTGCCAGTAGCCTACAGGGTGTGGCCTACGAGCAGTACTTC. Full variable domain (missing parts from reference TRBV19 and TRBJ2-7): DGGITQSPKYLFRKEGQNVTLSCEQNLNHDAMYWYRQDPGQGLRLIYYSQIVNDFQKGDIAEGYSVSREKKESFPLTVTSAQKNPTAFYLCASSLQGVAYEQYFGPGTRLTVT.